The next 28 T cell receptor beta chains were all read from a single sample in a study of CD4 T cells in relation to SARS-CoV-2 and coronaviruses. For these TCRs, the target antigens are not known. Profiled with immunoSEQ multiplex PCR; TCRdb holds only in-frame clones, not every one. This table has about 43,000 clones, almost 85% appearing once. The sample comprised naive CD4+ T cells from PBMCs, cultured in vitro. Indicated subset: naive CD4+ T cells isolated by negative enrichment. All receptors derive from an adult with COVID-19.

This clone appeared a single time. The rearrangement uses TRBV4-1 and TRBJ1-6, with 9 bases matching TRBD1. V shed 0 bases and J 9 bases; nucleotides not matched to a gene: 9. The germline V gene encodes CDR1 MGHRA and CDR2 YSYEKL. The length of the CDR3 is 17 residues. CDR3 protein: CASSQDNWDRVFSPLHF. CDR3 in DNA: TGCGCCAGCAGCCAAGATAATTGGGACAGGGTGTTTTCACCCCTCCACTTT.

This clone showed up just once. This sequence joins TRBV6-2 or TRBV6-3 and TRBJ2-2; the D is unclear. Trimming took 6 bases from V and 1 from J, leaving 12 bases between them. CDR1 and CDR2 (germline): MNHEY, SVGEGT. This CDR3 is built from 15 residues. The CDR3 protein is CASSRTNKNTGELFF. CDR3 nucleotides: TGTGCCAGCAGCCGTACTAACAAGAACACCGGGGAGCTGTTTTTT.

V is TRBV5-4 and J is TRBJ2-1; TRBD2 aligns across 12 bases. CDR3 length equals 16 residues. Unmatched junction bases numbered 8, after V lost 3 bases and J lost 7 bases. CDR1 is SGHNT and CDR2 is YYREEE in the germline V gene (reference sequence). In nucleotides, the CDR3 is TGTGCCAGCAGCTCAGCCCAGACTAGCGGGAGAAATGAGCAGTTCTTC. This translates into CASSSAQTSGRNEQFF.

The CDR3 coding sequence is TGTGCCAGCAGTCCGACGGACAGATACAATGAGCAGTTCTTC. It encodes CASSPTDRYNEQFF. The genes are TRBV28 and TRBJ2-1, with a possible D match to TRBD1 (6 bases). This CDR3 is built from 14 residues. Looked up from germline, CDR1 is MDHEN and CDR2 is SYDVKM. Trimming took off 5 bases at V and 4 bases at J, with 12 bases between the two ends.

The chain recombines TRBV10-3 with TRBJ1-4, with D possibly TRBD1 on 6 matching bases. This CDR3 has 16 residues. Trimming took off 8 bases at V and 4 bases at J, with 20 bases between the two ends. Germline loops: CDR1 ENHRY, CDR2 SYGVKD. The chain's CDR3 is CAIEVGRGELNEKLFF. The CDR3 nucleotides are TGTGCCATCGAGGTGGGCAGGGGTGAGCTTAATGAAAAACTGTTTTTT.

V and J are TRBV18 and TRBJ2-2, with unresolved D. The CDR3 consists of 13 residues. In germline, CDR1 is KGHSH, CDR2 LQKENI. V gave up 1 base and J gave up 7 bases, with 7 bases separating them. CDR3 sequence (DNA): TGTGCCAGCTCACCACTCACCCTCGGGGAGCTGTTTTTT. Residues: CASSPLTLGELFF.

This clone is labeled medium-sized. CDR3 amino acids: CASNRGPNTEAFF. For the CDR3, the DNA is TGTGCCAGCAACAGGGGGCCGAACACTGAAGCTTTCTTT. The rearrangement links TRBV12-3 or TRBV12-4 to TRBJ1-1; TRBD1 matches 9 bases. This CDR3 spans 13 amino acids. J lost 1 base, V lost 7 bases, and 1 base had no gene match.

This sequence joins TRBV10-3 and TRBJ2-7, with D perhaps TRBD1 (6 bases). Trimming removed 2 bases at V and 3 bases at J, with 8 bases between. This CDR3 region has 13 residues. The germline V gene encodes CDR1 ENHRY and CDR2 SYGVKD. The CDR3 protein is CAISEGQYYEQYF. In nucleotides, the CDR3 is TGTGCCATCAGTGAGGGACAGTACTACGAGCAGTACTTC.

V is TRBV6-5 and J is TRBJ2-5, with D tentatively TRBD1 or TRBD2 (5 bases each). The CDR3 has 13 residues. Between the trimmed V and J ends, which lost 5 bases and 5 bases, there was a span of 12 bases. CDR1 and CDR2 from the germline V gene are MNHEY and SVGAGI. The CDR3 DNA reads TGTGCCAGCAGTACTCTAGCAGGGGAGACCCAGTACTTC. Its protein product is CASSTLAGETQYF.

V and J are TRBV2 and TRBJ2-1; 9 bases match TRBD2. The J segment lost 10 bases and the V segment lost 7 bases, leaving 11 bases of the junction unmatched. The CDR3 spans 14 residues. CDR1 is SNHLY and CDR2 is FYNNEI in the germline V gene. DNA for the CDR3: TGTGCCAGCACTGAGGGGTTAGCGGGAGTAGAGCAGTTCTTC. Translated: CASTEGLAGVEQFF.

The J gene is TRBJ1-1, the V gene TRBV6-5; D is possibly TRBD1 (5 bases). The CDR3 extends over 13 amino acids. Trimming took off 5 bases at V and 1 base at J, with 8 bases between the two ends. CDR1 and CDR2 from the germline V gene are MNHEY and SVGAGI. CDR3 in amino acids: CASSLRGNTEAFF. The CDR3 DNA is TGTGCCAGCAGTCTGAGGGGGAACACTGAAGCTTTCTTT.

The chain is built from TRBV6-6 and TRBJ2-7; D is perhaps TRBD1 (5 bases). The CDR3 spans 14 residues. The ends were cut back, 7 bases at V and 4 bases at J, with 17 bases in the middle. CDR1 and CDR2 (germline): MNHNY, SVGAGI (reference sequence). The CDR3 reads CASTEAQGIYEQYF. Here the CDR3 DNA reads TGTGCCAGCACCGAAGCGCAGGGTATATACGAGCAGTACTTC.

The chain has TRBV28 and TRBJ2-5; TRBD2 might be the D (6 bases). With 5 bases removed from V and 5 bases from J, the gap between germline ends came to 24 bases. The length of the CDR3 is 17 residues. CDR1 is MDHEN, CDR2 SYDVKM, per germline. The CDR3 sequence: CASSAPGGYELPETQYF. The CDR3 nucleotides are TGTGCCAGCAGTGCCCCCGGGGGATACGAACTACCCGAGACCCAGTACTTC. Based on the CDR3 plus reference TRBV28 and TRBJ2-5, the full variable domain is DVKVTQSSRYLVKRTGEKVFLECVQDMDHENMFWYRQDPGLGLRLIYFSYDVKMKEKGDIPEGYSVSREKKERFSLILESASTNQTSMYLCASSAPGGYELPETQYFGPGTRLLVL.

The chain has TRBV19 and TRBJ1-1, with a possible D match to TRBD1 (5 bases). CDR3 length: 13 residues. V was cut by 5 bases and J by 7 bases, with 14 bases left in between. Germline CDR1 reads LNHDA; CDR2 reads SQIVND (reference sequence). In DNA form, the CDR3 reads TGTGCCAGTAGTCCTGTGGGTAGGGGTGAAGCTTTCTTT. Its translation is CASSPVGRGEAFF.

CDR3: CASMAGVPSYEQYF. CDR3 nucleotides: TGTGCCAGCATGGCGGGGGTTCCCTCCTACGAGCAGTACTTC. The chain joins TRBV6-5 to TRBJ2-7, with 7 bases that match TRBD2. The CDR3 totals 14 residues. Germline lookup yields CDR1 MNHEY and CDR2 SVGAGI. V dropped 7 bases and J dropped 0; count of bases not matched to a gene: 6.

This sequence joins TRBV7-9 and TRBJ2-3, with no clear D. Trimming shortened V by 4 bases and J by 1 base, and 15 bases separated the two germline ends. The CDR3 has 16 residues. Germline CDR1 and CDR2: SEHNR and FQNEAQ (reference sequence). CDR3: CASSSGIASRTDTQYF. CDR3 nucleotide sequence: TGTGCCAGCAGCTCCGGTATTGCCTCTCGCACAGATACGCAGTATTTT.

V gene TRBV7-9 combines with J gene TRBJ2-7, with 15 bases lining up with TRBD2. The germline gives CDR1 SEHNR, CDR2 FQNEAQ (reference sequence). J gave up 7 bases and V 5 bases, and 6 bases lay outside the gene matches. The CDR3 is 15 amino acids. This CDR3 is CASSPPGLAGGEQYF. The CDR3 DNA sequence: TGTGCCAGCAGCCCACCCGGACTAGCGGGAGGGGAGCAGTACTTC.

The chain is built from TRBV10-1 and TRBJ2-3; perhaps TRBD2 as D (5 bases). Trimming removed 6 bases from V and 4 bases from J, with 8 bases in between. The CDR3 contains 12 residues. Germline V gives CDR1 WNHNN, CDR2 SYGVQD (reference sequence). CDR3 loop: CASSGMADTQYF. The CDR3 coding sequence is TGCGCCAGCAGCGGGATGGCAGATACGCAGTATTTT.

V usage is TRBV28 and J usage is TRBJ2-2; D remains ambiguous. CDR1 is MDHEN, CDR2 SYDVKM, per germline. The CDR3 covers 13 residues. With 5 bases removed from V and 1 base from J, the gap between germline ends came to 5 bases. The CDR3 region has the DNA TGTGCCAGCAGTCCGAGGAACACCGGGGAGCTGTTTTTT. Its translation is CASSPRNTGELFF. Full variable domain (outside the CDR3, taken from reference TRBV28 and TRBJ2-2): DVKVTQSSRYLVKRTGEKVFLECVQDMDHENMFWYRQDPGLGLRLIYFSYDVKMKEKGDIPEGYSVSREKKERFSLILESASTNQTSMYLCASSPRNTGELFFGEGSRLTVL.

V gene TRBV28 combines with J gene TRBJ2-7, with D maybe TRBD1 (6 bases). CDR1 and CDR2 (germline): MDHEN, SYDVKM. The CDR3 is made up of 14 amino acids. V was clipped by 8 bases and J by 4 bases, with 18 bases between them. The CDR3 DNA is TGTGCCAGCCTGGGGGCCCCAACCAAATACGAGCAGTACTTC. Amino acid sequence: CASLGAPTKYEQYF. The full variable domain, rest sourced from reference TRBV28 and TRBJ2-7, is DVKVTQSSRYLVKRTGEKVFLECVQDMDHENMFWYRQDPGLGLRLIYFSYDVKMKEKGDIPEGYSVSREKKERFSLILESASTNQTSMYLCASLGAPTKYEQYFGPGTRLTVT.

This chain joins TRBV21-1 and TRBJ1-4. TRBV21-1 is annotated as a pseudogene. This CDR3 has 16 amino acids. The CDR3 DNA reads as TGTGCCAGCAGCTCCCCATTTCGGGCGGCTAATGAAAAACTGTTTTTT. Protein sequence: CASSSPFRAANEKLFF.

The genes are TRBV6-2 or TRBV6-3 and TRBJ1-2; D is uncertain. The CDR3 is made up of 16 amino acids. The germline CDR1 and CDR2 sequences are MNHEY and SVGEGT. Trimming left V 5 bases short and J 4 bases short, with 20 bases between. CDR3 amino acids: CASSRPTSAGLYGYTF. The CDR3 nucleotides are TGTGCCAGCAGTCGACCTACCTCGGCGGGTCTCTATGGCTACACCTTC.

J is TRBJ1-5 and V is TRBV18, with 9 bases that match TRBD1. In germline, CDR1 is KGHSH, CDR2 LQKENI. V shed 5 bases and J 6 bases; nucleotides not matched to a gene: 8. The CDR3 is made up of 15 amino acids. Written as DNA, the CDR3 is TGTGCCAGCTCAGAAACAGGGGGCTTAGGTCAGCCCCAGCATTTT. Its protein product is CASSETGGLGQPQHF. Full variable domain (outside the CDR3, taken from reference TRBV18 and TRBJ1-5): NAGVMQNPRHLVRRRGQEARLRCSPMKGHSHVYWYRQLPEEGLKFMVYLQKENIIDESGMPKERFSAEFPKEGPSILRIQQVVRGDSAAYFCASSETGGLGQPQHFGDGTRLSIL.

The chain couples TRBV5-4 to TRBJ1-1, with D unresolved. CDR1 is SGHNT and CDR2 is YYREEE in the germline V gene (reference sequence). V lost 4 bases and J lost 0, with 10 bases in between. The CDR3 spans 14 residues. In DNA form, the CDR3 reads TGTGCCAGCAGCGTAGGTATTATGAACACTGAAGCTTTCTTT. It specifies CASSVGIMNTEAFF.

V gene TRBV4-2 combines with J gene TRBJ2-3; TRBD2 aligns across 14 bases. The CDR3 is made up of 18 amino acids. The V and J ends lost 1 base and 0 bases, in that order; junction bases with no gene match: 3. Germline lookup yields CDR1 LGHNA and CDR2 YNFKEQ. Here the CDR3 reads CASSQGLAGGPSTDTQYF. CDR3 DNA: TGTGCCAGCAGCCAAGGACTAGCGGGAGGGCCTAGCACAGATACGCAGTATTTT.

The CDR3 reads CASSLRLAGEQFF. The CDR3 region has the DNA TGTGCCAGCAGCTTAAGGCTAGCTGGTGAGCAGTTCTTC. The chain recombines TRBV7-3 with TRBJ2-1; maybe TRBD2 (5 bases). CDR1 and CDR2 from the germline V gene are SGHTA and FQGTGA. Trimming shortened V by 1 base and J by 9 bases, and 10 bases separated the two germline ends. The CDR3 spans 13 residues.

The chain links TRBV5-1 to TRBJ2-1; 12 bases are a match to TRBD1. CDR3 length: 16 residues. V shed 4 bases, J shed 6 bases, and the junction held 8 bases outside the gene matches. Per germline, CDR1 SGHRS and CDR2 YFSETQ. Written as DNA, the CDR3 is TGCGCCAGCAGCACACCGGGACAGGGGGCCTTCAATGAGCAGTTCTTC. This gives the protein CASSTPGQGAFNEQFF. The full variable domain, with the rest looked up from reference TRBV5-1 and TRBJ2-1, is KAGVTQTPRYLIKTRGQQVTLSCSPISGHRSVSWYQQTPGQGLQFLFEYFSETQRNKGNFPGRFSGRQFSNSRSEMNVSTLELGDSALYLCASSTPGQGAFNEQFFGPGTRLTVL.

V gene TRBV6-5 combines with J gene TRBJ2-7; tentatively, D is TRBD1 (6 bases). CDR3 length: 14 amino acids. V shed 2 bases and J shed 1 base, with 9 bases lying between them. Germline values: CDR1 MNHEY, CDR2 SVGAGI. Here the CDR3 DNA reads TGTGCCAGCAGTTACGGGGACACATCCTACGAGCAGTACTTC. Translation gives CASSYGDTSYEQYF.